The T cell receptor beta chain under discussion was sequenced for a study of blood T cell repertoires in COVID-19. At the level of the study: Some COVID-19 samples were acute and others convalescent; all came from the United States, Italy and Spain. Sample material is recorded as cDNA or gDNA derived from T cells, B-cell-depleted T cells, or PBMCs.

Original methodology: The authors estimated nucleated cell counts from reference gene primer amplification. Using immunoSEQ multiplex PCR, the repertoire was profiled, and TCRdb retains in-frame clones only, with some absent. V, J and clone size derive from that table, while D and trimming were established from the DNA sequence. The sample records 45,000 to 65,000 clones, 90% being singletons. This CDR3 has 17 residues. The germline V gene encodes CDR1 LNHDA and CDR2 SQIVND (reference sequence). V was trimmed by 1 base and J by 4 bases, leaving 16 bases between them. What was sequenced was peripheral blood. This chain links TRBV19 with TRBJ1-4; D gene unclear. This TCR came from a human donor in a cohort sampled during active COVID-19. The CDR3 DNA reads as TGTGCCAGTAGTATAGTGACGGGATCCTCATTTAATGAAAAACTGTTTTTT. It translates to CASSIVTGSSFNEKLFF.